This TCR beta chain was identified during a study of OX40 agonist ivuxolimab in advanced cancers. The study in broad terms: The costimulatory receptor OX40 (CD134) was targeted by ivuxolimab, a fully human IgG2 agonistic monoclonal antibody. Intravenous ivuxolimab was administered to patients every 2 weeks at six dose levels: 0.01, 0.1, 0.3, 1.5, 3 and 10 mg/kg. Of the roughly 53 patients in dose escalation, approximately 20 had hepatocellular carcinoma, about 15 had melanoma, 9 had renal cell carcinoma and 9 had head and neck cancer. The paper reports the monotherapy dose-escalation portion (N = 52 patients) of the phase I ivuxolimab trial. A male proportion of around 83% and a mean age of roughly 58 years, ranging from about 23 to 90, were recorded for the dose-escalation cohort. Partial responses occurred in three dose-escalation patients: two with cutaneous melanoma and one with hepatocellular carcinoma. The purpose of peripheral TCRbeta sequencing was to test whether ivuxolimab changed TCR sequence diversity and led to clonal T-cell expansion. Prior anti-PD-1, anti-PD-L1 or anti-CTLA-4 therapy was permitted, and roughly two fifths of dose-escalation patients had received checkpoint inhibitors. What the research found in general, with its limitations: Low levels of normalized T-cell clonal expansion were also shown by some nonresponding patients. Antigen specificity was not determined for the clonally expanded peripheral T cells. At doses of 0.1 to 3.0 mg/kg, clonal expansion of both CD4+ and CD8+ T cells in blood was seen between baseline and week 6. In the 0.1-3.0 mg/kg groups, partial responders had among the lowest normalized peripheral clonal expansion, particularly in CD8+ T cells. On average, CD8+ T cells showed more expanded clones than CD4+ T cells after ivuxolimab.

The trial excluded patients who had a history of autoimmune disease or were on systemic immunosuppression. In every dose cohort, peripheral blood was drawn for TCR sequencing at baseline, cycle 4 day 1, and cycle 7 day 1. Samples came from an open-label, multicenter, first-in-human phase I dose-escalation trial of ivuxolimab. Adults with locally advanced or metastatic melanoma, renal cell, hepatocellular, or head and neck squamous cell carcinoma were enrolled in the trial. Before TCR sequencing, CD4+ and CD8+ T cells were separately sorted from peripheral blood. For sequencing of the TCRbeta CDR3 region, genomic DNA was extracted from the sorted cells. The immunoSEQ Assay was used to sequence the TCRbeta CDR3 regions. The table was pulled from immuneACCESS by TCRdb, which kept in-frame rearrangements only. Such tables lose some clones; where checked, under half of the loss comes from unresolved V genes, and the rest has no known cause. For this sample the table gives around 60,000 clones, of which roughly 91% were detected only once. Of the sample, 20% to 30% is held by the ten largest clones.

This clone was observed a handful of times. What antigen it recognizes has not been identified. One end of the junction fails to match germline, which may point to a read error. The receptor was isolated from an adult with an advanced solid tumor such as melanoma, head and neck, liver or kidney cancer. Sequencing used CD4+ or CD8+ T cells sorted from blood, obtained in a trial of the OX40 agonist ivuxolimab.

The CDR3 sequence is CASRGGLGF. The DNA reads TGTGCCAGCCGGGGGGGATTGGGCTTC. The chain was built from TRBV6-7 and TRBJ2-7, with 8 bases in between that match TRBD2. TRBV6-7 is given ORF status, its function remaining uncertain. The CDR3, from cysteine to phenylalanine, totals 9 residues. The only DNA kept is the CDR3, 27 bases in frame from the first base.